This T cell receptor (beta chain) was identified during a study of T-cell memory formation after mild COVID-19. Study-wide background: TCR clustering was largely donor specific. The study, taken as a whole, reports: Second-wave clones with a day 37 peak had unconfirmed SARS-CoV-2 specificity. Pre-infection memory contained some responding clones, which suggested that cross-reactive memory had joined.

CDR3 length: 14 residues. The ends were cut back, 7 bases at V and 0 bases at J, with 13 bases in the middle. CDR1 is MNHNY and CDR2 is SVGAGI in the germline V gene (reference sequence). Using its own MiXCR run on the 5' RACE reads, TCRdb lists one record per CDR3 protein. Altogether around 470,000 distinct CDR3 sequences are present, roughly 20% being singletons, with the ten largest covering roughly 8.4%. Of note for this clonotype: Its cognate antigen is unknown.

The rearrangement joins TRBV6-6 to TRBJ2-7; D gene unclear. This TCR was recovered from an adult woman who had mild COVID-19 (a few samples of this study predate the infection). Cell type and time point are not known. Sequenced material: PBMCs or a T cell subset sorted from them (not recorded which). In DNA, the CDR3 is TGTGCCAGCATAGATGGCGGCTACTCCTACGAGCAGTACTTC. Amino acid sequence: CASIDGGYSYEQYF.